These T cell receptor beta chains were read from a single sample in a study of T-cell reconstitution after alpha-beta-depleted transplantation in children. Each CDR3 protein is one row after TCRdb ran MiXCR on the PCR reads. The sample consists of approximately 250,000 distinct CDR3 sequences, over 20% of them appearing once. The specimen was PBMCs, collected before TCRalphabeta/CD19-depleted stem cell transplant. These receptors were taken from a girl aged 2 to 9 with Fanconi anemia, due to receive a stem cell transplant. CDR3s leave out the opening cysteine and the closing phenylalanine or tryptophan. Each record gives: clone size, V gene, CDR3 protein. Clone size is stated in some rows and not others, as once, few, many or a class when expanded.

many TRBV29-1 SVEDRRFSGQY
few TRBV10-2 ASSHREVYEQY
few TRBV18 ASSRNTDGAF
few TRBV29-1 SPRTGKAF
NA TRBV21-1 ASSKPSIGVFSGANVLT
few TRBV9 ASSVRWGYEQF
NA TRBV29-1 SVTLNRGSNQPQH
NA TRBV19 ASSRTGGTNEQY
few TRBV5-1 ASSIYSDSLSGDTQY
few TRBV20-1 SASLAGVVNEQF
NA TRBV6-1 ASSEDGGPGRTQY
many TRBV6-2/TRBV6-3 ASQKTGRGEQF
many TRBV6-6 ASRRAGDTQY
NA TRBV7-2 ASSLPSSGASTDTQY
NA TRBV20-1 SAAAFSAAPTDTQY
NA TRBV6-1 ASRGPGSYEQY
NA TRBV10-3 AISESGGPSEQY
NA TRBV20-1 SAQGALYNEQF
few TRBV28 ATQWVWSNQPQH
many TRBV20-1 SAVQGNSGANVLT
NA TRBV12-3/TRBV12-4 ASSKWQANYGYT
NA TRBV9 ASSVPSGGAVDEQF
NA TRBV28 ASSRYAGEEEQY
many TRBV18 ASSPGTLSSYEQY
NA TRBV29-1 SVHEKSEQY
NA TRBV29-1 SVEWLRQYNEQF
many TRBV6-6 ASRGDRDYEQY
many TRBV5-1 ASSLMVGDTQY
NA TRBV4-1 ASTSGTEVYEQY
NA TRBV7-6 ASSSPQTGKETQY
NA TRBV29-1 SVEVGTSGEQF